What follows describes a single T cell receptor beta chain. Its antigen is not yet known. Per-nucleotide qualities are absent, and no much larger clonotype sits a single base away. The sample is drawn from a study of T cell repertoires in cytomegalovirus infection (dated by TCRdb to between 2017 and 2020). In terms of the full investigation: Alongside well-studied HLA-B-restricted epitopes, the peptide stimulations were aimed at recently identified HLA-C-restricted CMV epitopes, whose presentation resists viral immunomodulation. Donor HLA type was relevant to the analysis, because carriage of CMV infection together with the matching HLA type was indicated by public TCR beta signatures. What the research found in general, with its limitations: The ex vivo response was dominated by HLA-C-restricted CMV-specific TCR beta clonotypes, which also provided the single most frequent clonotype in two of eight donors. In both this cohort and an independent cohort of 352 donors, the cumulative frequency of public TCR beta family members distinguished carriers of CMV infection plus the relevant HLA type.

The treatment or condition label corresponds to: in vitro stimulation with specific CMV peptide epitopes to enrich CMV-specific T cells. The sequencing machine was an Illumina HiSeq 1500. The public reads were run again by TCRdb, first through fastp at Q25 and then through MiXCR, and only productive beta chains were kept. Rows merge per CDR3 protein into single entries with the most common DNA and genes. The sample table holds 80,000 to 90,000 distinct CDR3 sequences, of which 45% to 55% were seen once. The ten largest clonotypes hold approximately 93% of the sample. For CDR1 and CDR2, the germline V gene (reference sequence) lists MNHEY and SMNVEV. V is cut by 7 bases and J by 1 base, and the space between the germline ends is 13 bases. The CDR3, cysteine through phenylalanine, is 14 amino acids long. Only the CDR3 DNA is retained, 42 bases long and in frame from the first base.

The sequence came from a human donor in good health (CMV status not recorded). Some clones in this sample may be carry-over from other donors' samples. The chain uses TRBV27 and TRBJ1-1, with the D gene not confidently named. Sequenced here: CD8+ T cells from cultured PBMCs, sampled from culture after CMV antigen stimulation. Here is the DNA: TGTGCCAGCACCGTCGTTCCAGGGAACACTGAAGCTTTCTTT. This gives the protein CASTVVPGNTEAFF.